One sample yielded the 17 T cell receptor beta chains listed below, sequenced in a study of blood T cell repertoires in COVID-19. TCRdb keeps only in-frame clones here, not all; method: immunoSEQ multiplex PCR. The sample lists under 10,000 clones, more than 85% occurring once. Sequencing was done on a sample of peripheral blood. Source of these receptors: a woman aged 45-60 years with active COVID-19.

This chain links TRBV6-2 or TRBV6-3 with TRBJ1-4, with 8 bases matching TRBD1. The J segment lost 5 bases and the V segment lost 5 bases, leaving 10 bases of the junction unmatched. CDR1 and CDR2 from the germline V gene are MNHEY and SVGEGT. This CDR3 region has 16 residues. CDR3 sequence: CASSNRRTGMNEKLFF. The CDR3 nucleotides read TGTGCCAGCAGTAATCGACGGACAGGGATGAATGAAAAACTGTTTTTT.

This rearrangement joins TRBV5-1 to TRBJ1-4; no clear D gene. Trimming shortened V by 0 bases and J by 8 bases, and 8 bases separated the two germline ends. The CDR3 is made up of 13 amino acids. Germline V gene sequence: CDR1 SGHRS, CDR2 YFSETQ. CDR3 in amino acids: CASSLGRREKLFF. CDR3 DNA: TGCGCCAGCAGCTTGGGGCGGCGGGAAAAACTGTTTTTT. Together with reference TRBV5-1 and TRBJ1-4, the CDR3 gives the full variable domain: KAGVTQTPRYLIKTRGQQVTLSCSPISGHRSVSWYQQTPGQGLQFLFEYFSETQRNKGNFPGRFSGRQFSNSRSEMNVSTLELGDSALYLCASSLGRREKLFFGSGTQLSVL.

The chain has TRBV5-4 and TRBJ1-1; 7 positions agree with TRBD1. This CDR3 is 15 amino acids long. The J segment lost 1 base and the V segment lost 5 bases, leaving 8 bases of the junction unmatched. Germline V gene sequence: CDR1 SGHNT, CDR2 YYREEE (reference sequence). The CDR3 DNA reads TGTGCCAGCAGACCGCGCGGGACAGCGAACACTGAAGCTTTCTTT. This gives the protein CASRPRGTANTEAFF. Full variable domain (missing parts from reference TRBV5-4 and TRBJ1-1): ETGVTQSPTHLIKTRGQQVTLRCSSQSGHNTVSWYQQALGQGPQFIFQYYREEENGRGNFPPRFSGLQFPNYSSELNVNALELDDSALYLCASRPRGTANTEAFFGQGTRLTVV.

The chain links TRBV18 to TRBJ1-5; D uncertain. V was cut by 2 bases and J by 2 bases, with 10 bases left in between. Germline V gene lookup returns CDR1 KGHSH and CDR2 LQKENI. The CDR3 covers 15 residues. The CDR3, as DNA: TGTGCCAGCTCACCATATGGGGAGGGCAATCAGCCCCAGCATTTT. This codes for CASSPYGEGNQPQHF.

CDR3 coding DNA: TGCGCCAGCGGACAGGGGGGACGTGGCTACACCTTC. Protein: CASGQGGRGYTF. The V gene is TRBV5-1, the J gene TRBJ1-2; TRBD1 aligns across 10 bases. Looked up from germline, CDR1 is SGHRS and CDR2 is YFSETQ. CDR3 size: 12 residues. The ends lost 7 bases at V and 7 bases at J; junction bases unmatched: 4.

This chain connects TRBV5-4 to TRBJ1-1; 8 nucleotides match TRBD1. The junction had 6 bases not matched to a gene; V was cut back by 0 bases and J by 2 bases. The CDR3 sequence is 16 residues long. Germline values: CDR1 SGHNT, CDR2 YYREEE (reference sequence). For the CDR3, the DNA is TGTGCCAGCAGCTTGGCCCCAGGGGGCAGAAACACTGAAGCTTTCTTT. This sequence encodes CASSLAPGGRNTEAFF.

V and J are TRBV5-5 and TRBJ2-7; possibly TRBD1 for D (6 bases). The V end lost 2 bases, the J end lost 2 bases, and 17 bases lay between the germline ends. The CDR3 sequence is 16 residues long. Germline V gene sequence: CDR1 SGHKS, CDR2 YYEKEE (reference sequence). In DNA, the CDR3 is TGTGCCAGCAGCTTAGGCCCCGGACAGATAACCTACGAGCAGTACTTC. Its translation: CASSLGPGQITYEQYF.

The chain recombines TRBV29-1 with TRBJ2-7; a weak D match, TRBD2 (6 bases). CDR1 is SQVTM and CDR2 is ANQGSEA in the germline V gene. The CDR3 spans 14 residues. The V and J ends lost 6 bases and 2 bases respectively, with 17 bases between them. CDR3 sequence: CSVLPGLGTYEQYF. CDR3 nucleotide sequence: TGCAGCGTACTACCGGGACTCGGAACCTACGAGCAGTACTTC.

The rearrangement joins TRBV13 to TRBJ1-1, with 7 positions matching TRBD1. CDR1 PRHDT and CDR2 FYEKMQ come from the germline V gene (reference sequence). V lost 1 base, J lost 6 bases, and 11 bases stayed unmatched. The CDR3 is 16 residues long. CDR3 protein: CASSLARDSLVAEAFF. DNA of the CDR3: TGTGCCAGCAGCTTAGCGCGGGACAGTTTAGTCGCTGAAGCTTTCTTT.

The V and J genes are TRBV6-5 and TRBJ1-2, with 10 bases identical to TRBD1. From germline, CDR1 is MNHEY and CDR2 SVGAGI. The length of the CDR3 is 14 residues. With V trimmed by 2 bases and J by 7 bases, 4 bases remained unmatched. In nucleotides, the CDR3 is TGTGCCAGCAGTTACGGGACAGGGGTGGGTGGCTACACCTTC. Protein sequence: CASSYGTGVGGYTF.

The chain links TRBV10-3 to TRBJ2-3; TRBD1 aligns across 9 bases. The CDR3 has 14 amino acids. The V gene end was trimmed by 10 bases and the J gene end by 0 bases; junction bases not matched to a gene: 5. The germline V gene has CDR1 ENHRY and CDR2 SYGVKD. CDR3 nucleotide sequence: TGTGCCACATCCGGGACAGGGAGCACAGATACGCAGTATTTT. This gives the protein CATSGTGSTDTQYF.

CDR3 in DNA: TGTGCCAGCAGTGAAGCACCGGGACAGGGTACCTACGAGCAGTACTTC. Translated, it gives CASSEAPGQGTYEQYF. This chain connects TRBV6-1 to TRBJ2-7; TRBD1 aligns across 9 bases. The CDR3 runs to 16 residues. Germline V CDR1 and CDR2: MNHNS, SASEGT. Trimming cost V 0 bases and J 2 bases; bases outside gene matches: 5.

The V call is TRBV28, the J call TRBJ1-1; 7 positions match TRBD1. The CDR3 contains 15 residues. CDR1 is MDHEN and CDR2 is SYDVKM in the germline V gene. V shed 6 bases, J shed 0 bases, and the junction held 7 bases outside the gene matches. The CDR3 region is CASSKNRGMNTEAFF. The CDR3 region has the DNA TGTGCCAGCAGCAAAAACAGGGGAATGAACACTGAAGCTTTCTTT.

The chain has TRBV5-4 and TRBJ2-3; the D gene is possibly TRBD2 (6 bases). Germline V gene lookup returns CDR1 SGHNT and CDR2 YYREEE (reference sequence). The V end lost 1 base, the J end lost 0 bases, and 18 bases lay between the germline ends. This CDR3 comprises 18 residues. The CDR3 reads CASSLSKSGWTSTDTQYF. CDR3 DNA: TGTGCCAGCAGCTTGTCAAAGAGCGGGTGGACTAGCACAGATACGCAGTATTTT.

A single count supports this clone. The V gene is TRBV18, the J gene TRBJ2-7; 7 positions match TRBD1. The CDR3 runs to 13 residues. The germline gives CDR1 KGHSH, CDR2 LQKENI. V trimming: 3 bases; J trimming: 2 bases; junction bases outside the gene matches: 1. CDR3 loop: CASSPDRAYEQYF. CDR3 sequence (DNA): TGTGCCAGCTCACCCGACAGGGCCTACGAGCAGTACTTC.

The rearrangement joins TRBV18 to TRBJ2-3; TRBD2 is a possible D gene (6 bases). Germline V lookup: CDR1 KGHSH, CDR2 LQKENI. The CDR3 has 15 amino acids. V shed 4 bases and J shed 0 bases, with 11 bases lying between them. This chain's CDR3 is CASSLEGTSTDTQYF. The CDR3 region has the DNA TGTGCCAGCTCACTGGAGGGGACTAGCACAGATACGCAGTATTTT.

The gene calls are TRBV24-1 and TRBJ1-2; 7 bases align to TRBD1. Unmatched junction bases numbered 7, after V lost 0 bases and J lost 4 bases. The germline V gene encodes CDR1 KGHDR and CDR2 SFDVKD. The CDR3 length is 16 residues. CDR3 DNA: TGTGCCACCAGTGATTTGCCAGGGGACAGTCGCTATGGCTACACCTTC. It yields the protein CATSDLPGDSRYGYTF.